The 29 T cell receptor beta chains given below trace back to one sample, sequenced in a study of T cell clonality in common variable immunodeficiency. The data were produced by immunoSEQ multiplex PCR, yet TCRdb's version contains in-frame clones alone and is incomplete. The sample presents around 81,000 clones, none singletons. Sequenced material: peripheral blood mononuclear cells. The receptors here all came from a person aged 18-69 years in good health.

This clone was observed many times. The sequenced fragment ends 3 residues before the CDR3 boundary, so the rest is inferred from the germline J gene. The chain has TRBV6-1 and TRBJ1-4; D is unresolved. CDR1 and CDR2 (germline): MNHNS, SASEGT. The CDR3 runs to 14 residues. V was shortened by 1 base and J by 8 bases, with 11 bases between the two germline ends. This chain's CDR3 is CASSEGLLGEKLFF. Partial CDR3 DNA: TGTGCCAGCAGTGAAGGATTGCTAGGAGAAAAA.

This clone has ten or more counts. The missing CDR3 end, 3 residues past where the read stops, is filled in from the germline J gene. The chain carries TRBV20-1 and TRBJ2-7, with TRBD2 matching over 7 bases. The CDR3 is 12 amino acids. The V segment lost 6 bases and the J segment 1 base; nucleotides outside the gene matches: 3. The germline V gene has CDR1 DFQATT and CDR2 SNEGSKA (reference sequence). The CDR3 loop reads CSARTSSYEQYF. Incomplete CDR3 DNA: TGCAGTGCGCGGACTAGTTCCTACGAG.

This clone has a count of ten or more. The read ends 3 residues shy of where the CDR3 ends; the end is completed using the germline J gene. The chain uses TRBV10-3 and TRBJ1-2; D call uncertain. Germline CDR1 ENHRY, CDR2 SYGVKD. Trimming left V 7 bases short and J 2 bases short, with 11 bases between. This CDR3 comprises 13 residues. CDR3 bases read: TGTGCCATCAAGCACAGATTAAACTATGGC. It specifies CAIKHRLNYG. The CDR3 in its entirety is CAIKHRLNYGYTF.

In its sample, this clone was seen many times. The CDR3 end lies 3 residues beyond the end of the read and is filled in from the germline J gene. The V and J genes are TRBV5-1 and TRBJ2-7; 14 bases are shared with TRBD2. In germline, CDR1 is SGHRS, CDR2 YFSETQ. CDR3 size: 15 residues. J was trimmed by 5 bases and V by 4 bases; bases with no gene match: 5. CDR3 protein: CASSDRLAGGNEQYF. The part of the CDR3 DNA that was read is TGCGCCAGCAGCGACCGACTAGCGGGAGGGAACGAG.

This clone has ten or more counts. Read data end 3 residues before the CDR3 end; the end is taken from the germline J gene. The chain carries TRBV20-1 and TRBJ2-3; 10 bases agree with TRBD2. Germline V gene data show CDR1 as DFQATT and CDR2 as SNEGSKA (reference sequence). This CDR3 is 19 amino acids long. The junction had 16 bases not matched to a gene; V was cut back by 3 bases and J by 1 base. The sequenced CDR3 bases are TGCAGTGCTAGGCCCCCCTTAGGAAGCGGGAGGGCCGGCACAGATACG. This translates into CSARPPLGSGRAGTDT. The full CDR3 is CSARPPLGSGRAGTDTQYF.

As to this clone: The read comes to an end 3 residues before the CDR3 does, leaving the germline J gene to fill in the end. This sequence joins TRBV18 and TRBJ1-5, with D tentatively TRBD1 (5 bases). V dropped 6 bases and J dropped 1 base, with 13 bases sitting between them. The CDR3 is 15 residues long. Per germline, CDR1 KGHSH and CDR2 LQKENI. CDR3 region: CASSPARESNQPQHF. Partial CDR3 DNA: TGTGCCAGCTCCCCGGCCAGGGAGAGCAATCAGCCC.

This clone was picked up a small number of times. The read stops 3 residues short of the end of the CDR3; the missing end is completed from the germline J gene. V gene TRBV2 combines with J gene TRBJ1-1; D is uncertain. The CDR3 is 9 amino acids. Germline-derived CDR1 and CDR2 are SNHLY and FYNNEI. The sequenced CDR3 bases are TGTGCTTTTGGACTTGAA. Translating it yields CAFGLE. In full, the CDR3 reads CAFGLEAFF.

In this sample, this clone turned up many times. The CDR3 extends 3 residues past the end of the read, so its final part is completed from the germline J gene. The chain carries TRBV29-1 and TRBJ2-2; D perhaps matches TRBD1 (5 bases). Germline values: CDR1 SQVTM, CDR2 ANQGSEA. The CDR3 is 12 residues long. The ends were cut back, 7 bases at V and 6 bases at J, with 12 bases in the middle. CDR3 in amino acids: CSGGGAPGELFF. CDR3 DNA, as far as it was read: TGCAGCGGTGGTGGGGCCCCCGGGGAG.

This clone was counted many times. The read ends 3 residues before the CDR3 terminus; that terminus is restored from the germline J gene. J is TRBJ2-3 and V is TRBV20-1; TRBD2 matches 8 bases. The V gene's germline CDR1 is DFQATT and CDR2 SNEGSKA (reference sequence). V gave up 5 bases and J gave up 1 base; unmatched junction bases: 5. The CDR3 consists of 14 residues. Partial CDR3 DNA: TGCAGTGCTTGGACTAGCTTGGGCACAGATACG. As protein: CSAWTSLGTDT. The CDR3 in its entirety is CSAWTSLGTDTQYF.

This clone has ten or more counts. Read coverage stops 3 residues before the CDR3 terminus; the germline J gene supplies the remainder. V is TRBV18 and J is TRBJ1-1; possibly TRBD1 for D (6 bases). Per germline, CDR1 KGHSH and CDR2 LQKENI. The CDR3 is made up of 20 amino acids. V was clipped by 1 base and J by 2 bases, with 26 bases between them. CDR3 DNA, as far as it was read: TGTGCCAGCTCACCACTGCCACAGTATAACCAACTACAGGGAAACACTGAA. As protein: CASSPLPQYNQLQGNTE. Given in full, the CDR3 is CASSPLPQYNQLQGNTEAFF.

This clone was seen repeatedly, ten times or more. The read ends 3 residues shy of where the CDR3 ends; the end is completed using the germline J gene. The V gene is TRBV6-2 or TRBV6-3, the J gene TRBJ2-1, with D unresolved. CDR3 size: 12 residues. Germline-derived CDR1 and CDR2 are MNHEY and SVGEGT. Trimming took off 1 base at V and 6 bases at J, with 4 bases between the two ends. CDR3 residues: CASSYLVNEQFF. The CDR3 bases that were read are TGTGCCAGCAGTTACTTAGTCAATGAG.

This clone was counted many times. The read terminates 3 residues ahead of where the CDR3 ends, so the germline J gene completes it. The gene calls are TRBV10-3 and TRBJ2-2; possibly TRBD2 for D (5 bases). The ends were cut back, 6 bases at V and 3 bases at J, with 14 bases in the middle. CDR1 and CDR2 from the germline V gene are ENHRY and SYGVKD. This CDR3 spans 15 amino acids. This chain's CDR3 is CAISPDPRDTGELFF. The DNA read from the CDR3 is TGTGCCATCAGCCCAGACCCGAGGGACACCGGGGAG.

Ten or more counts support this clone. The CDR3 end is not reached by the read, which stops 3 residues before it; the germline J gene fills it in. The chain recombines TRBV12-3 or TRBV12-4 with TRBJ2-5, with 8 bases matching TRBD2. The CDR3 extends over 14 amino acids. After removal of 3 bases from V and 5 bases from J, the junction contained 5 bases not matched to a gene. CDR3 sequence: CASSFVGGGETQYF. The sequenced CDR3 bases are TGTGCCAGCAGTTTCGTCGGGGGGGGCGAGACC.

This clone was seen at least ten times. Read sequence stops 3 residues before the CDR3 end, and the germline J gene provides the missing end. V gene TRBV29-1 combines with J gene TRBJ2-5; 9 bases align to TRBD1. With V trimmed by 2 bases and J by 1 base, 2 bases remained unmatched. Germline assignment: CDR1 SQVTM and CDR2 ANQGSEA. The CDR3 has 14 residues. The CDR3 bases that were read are TGCAGCGTTGAATACAGGGGGCCCCAAGAGACC. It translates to CSVEYRGPQET. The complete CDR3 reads CSVEYRGPQETQYF.

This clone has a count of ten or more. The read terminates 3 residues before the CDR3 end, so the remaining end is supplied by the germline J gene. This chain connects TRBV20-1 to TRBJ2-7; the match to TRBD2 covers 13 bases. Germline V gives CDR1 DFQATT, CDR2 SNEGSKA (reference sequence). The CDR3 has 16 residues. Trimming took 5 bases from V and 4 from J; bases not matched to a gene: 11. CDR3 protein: CSASNPGLAGQYEQYF. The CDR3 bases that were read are TGCAGTGCTTCTAATCCGGGACTAGCGGGACAATACGAG.

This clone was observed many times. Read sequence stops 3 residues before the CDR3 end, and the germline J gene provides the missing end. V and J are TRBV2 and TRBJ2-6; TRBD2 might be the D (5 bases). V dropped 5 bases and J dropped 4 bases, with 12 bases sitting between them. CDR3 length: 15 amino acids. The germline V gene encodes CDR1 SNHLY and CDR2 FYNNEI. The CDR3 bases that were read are TGTGCCAGCAGTCTGGACTGGAGCGGGGCCAACGTC. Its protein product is CASSLDWSGANV. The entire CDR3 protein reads CASSLDWSGANVLTF.

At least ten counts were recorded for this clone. The CDR3: CSAPTTSGETQYF. CDR3 DNA, as far as it was read: TGCAGTGCCCCGACCACTTCGGGAGAGACC. The chain couples TRBV20-1 to TRBJ2-5; no definite D call. The read is 3 residues too short to cover the CDR3 end, so that end is filled in from the germline J gene. The CDR3 consists of 13 residues. Germline assignment: CDR1 DFQATT and CDR2 SNEGSKA (reference sequence). The V and J ends lost 6 bases and 4 bases respectively, with 15 bases between them.

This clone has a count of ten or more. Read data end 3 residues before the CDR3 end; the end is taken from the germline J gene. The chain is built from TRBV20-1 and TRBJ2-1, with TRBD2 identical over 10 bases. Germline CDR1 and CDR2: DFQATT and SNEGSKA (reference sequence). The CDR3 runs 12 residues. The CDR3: CPAGGPYNEQFF. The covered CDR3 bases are TGCCCAGCGGGAGGGCCCTACAATGAG.

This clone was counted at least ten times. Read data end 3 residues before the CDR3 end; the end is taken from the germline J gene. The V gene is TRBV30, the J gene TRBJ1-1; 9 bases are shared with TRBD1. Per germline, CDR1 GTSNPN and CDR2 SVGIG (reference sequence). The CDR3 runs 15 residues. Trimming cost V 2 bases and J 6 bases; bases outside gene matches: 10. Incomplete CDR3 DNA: TGTGCCTGGAGTACACCCGGGACAGGGAAGGCTGAA. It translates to CAWSTPGTGKAE. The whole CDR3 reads CAWSTPGTGKAEAFF.

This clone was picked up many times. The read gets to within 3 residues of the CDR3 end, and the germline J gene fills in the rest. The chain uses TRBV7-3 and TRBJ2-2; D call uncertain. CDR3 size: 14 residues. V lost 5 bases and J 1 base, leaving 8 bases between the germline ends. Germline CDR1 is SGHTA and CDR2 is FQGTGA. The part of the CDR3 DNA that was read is TGTGCCAGCAGCCCGACTCTGAACACCGGGGAG. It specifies CASSPTLNTGE. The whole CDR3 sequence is CASSPTLNTGELFF.

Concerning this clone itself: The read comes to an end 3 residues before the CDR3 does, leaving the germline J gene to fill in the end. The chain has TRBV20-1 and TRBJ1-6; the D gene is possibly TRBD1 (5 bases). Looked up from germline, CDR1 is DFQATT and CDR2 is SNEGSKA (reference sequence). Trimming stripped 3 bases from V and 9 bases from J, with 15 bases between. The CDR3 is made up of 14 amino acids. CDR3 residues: CSARRGLPSSPLHF. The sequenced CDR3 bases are TGCAGTGCTAGGCGGGGACTACCAAGTTCACCC.

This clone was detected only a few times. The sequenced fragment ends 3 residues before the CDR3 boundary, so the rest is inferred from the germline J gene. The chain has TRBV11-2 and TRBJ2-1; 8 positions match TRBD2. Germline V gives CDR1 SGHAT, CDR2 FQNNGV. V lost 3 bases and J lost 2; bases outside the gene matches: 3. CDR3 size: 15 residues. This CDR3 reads CASSFLAGPYNEQFF. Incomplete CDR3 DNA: TGTGCCAGCAGCTTTTTAGCGGGACCCTACAATGAG.

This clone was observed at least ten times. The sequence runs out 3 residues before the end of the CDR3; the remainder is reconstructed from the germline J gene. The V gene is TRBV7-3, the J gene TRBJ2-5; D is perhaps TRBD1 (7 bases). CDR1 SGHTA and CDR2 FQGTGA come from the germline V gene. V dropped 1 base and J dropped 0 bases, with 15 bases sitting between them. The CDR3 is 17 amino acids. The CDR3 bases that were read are TGTGCCAGCAGCTTAAATGGGAGGACAGGAAACCAAGAGACC. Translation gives CASSLNGRTGNQET. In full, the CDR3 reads CASSLNGRTGNQETQYF.

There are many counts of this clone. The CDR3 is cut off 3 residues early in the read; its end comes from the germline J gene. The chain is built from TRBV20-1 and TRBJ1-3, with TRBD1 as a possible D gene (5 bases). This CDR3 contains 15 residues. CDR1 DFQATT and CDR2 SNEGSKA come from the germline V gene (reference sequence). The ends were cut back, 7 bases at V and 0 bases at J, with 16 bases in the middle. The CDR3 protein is CSVLGESHSGNTIYF. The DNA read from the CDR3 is TGCAGTGTTCTAGGGGAGAGCCACTCTGGAAACACC.

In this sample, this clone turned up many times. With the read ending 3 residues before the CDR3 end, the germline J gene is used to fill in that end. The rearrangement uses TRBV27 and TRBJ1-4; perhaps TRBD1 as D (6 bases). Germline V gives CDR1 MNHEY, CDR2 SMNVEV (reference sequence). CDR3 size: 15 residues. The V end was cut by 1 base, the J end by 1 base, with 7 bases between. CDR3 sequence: CASSLWGQTNEKLFF. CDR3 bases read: TGTGCCAGCAGTTTATGGGGACAAACTAATGAAAAA.

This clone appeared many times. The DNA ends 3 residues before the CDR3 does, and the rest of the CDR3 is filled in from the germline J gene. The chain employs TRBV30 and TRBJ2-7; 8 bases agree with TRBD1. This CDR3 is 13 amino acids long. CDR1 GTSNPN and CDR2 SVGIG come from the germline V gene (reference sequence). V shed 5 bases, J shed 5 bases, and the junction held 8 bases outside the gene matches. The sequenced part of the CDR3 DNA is TGTGCCTGGGATAACAGGGGGTCAAACGAG. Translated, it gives CAWDNRGSNE. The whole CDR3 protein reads CAWDNRGSNEQYF.

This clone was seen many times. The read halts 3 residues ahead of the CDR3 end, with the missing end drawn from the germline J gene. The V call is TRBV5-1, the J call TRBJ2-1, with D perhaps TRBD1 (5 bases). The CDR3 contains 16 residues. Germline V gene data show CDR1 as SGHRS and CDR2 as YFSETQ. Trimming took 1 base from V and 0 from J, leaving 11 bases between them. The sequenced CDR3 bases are TGCGCCAGCAGCTTGTGGGGCGACAGCTCCTACAATGAG. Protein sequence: CASSLWGDSSYNE. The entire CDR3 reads CASSLWGDSSYNEQFF. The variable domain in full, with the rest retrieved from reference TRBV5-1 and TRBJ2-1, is KAGVTQTPRYLIKTRGQQVTLSCSPISGHRSVSWYQQTPGQGLQFLFEYFSETQRNKGNFPGRFSGRQFSNSRSEMNVSTLELGDSALYLCASSLWGDSSYNEQFFGPGTRLTVL.

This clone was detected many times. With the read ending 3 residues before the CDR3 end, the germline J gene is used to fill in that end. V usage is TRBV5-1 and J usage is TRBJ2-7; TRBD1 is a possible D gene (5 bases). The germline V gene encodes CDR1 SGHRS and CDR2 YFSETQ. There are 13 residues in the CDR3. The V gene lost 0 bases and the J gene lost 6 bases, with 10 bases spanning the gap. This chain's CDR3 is CASSLEIRVEQYF. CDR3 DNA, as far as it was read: TGCGCCAGCAGCTTGGAGATCAGGGTCGAG.

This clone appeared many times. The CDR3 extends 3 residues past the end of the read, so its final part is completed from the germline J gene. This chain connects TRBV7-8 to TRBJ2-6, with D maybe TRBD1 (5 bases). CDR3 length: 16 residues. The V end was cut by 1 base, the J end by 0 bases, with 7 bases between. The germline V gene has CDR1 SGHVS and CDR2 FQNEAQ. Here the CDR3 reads CASSLVDSSGANVLTF. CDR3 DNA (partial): TGTGCCAGCAGCTTAGTAGACAGCTCTGGGGCCAACGTC.